This TCR beta chain originates from a study of cytomegalovirus exposure and HLA in healthy donors. The PCR made use of 60 Vbeta and 13 Jbeta primers. TCRdb keeps only in-frame clones here, not all; method: immunoSEQ multiplex PCR. The sample includes some 130,000 clones, 77% of them seen just once. Between the trimmed V and J ends, which lost 6 bases and 2 bases, there was a span of 11 bases. The CDR3 runs to 14 residues. CDR1 is MDHEN, CDR2 SYDVKM, per germline. The gene calls are TRBV28 and TRBJ1-3; D is ambiguous. Source material: PBMCs. This TCR was recovered from a male donor in good health and CMV-seropositive. CDR3 residues: CASSLQQAGNTIYF. Here the CDR3 DNA reads TGTGCCAGCAGCCTACAGCAGGCTGGAAACACCATATATTTT.